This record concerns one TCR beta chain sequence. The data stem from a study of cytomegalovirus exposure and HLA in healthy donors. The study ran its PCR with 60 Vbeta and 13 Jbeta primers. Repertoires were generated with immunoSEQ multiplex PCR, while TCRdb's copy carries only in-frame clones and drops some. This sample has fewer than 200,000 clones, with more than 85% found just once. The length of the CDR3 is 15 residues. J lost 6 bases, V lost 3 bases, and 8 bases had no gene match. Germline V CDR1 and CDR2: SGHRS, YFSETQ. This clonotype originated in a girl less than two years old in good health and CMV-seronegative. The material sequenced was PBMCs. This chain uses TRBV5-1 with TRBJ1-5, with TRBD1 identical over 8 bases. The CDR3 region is CASSSRTGKAQPQHF. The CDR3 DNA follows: TGCGCCAGCAGCTCCCGGACAGGGAAGGCTCAGCCCCAGCATTTT. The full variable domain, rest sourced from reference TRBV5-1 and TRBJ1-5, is KAGVTQTPRYLIKTRGQQVTLSCSPISGHRSVSWYQQTPGQGLQFLFEYFSETQRNKGNFPGRFSGRQFSNSRSEMNVSTLELGDSALYLCASSSRTGKAQPQHFGDGTRLSIL.